The clone carrying this TCR beta chain was detected only a few times. These data belong to a study of beta chain features in type 1 diabetes. The ends lost 4 bases at V and 9 bases at J; junction bases unmatched: 12. The CDR3 totals 14 residues. The germline CDR1 and CDR2 sequences are SGHNT and YYREEE (reference sequence). Expressed TCRB transcripts were sequenced after all isolated RNA was converted to cDNA. Profiling relied on immunoSEQ multiplex PCR, and the TCRdb table lists in-frame clones only, not all of them. Counted here are more than 110,000 clones, less than 9% occurring once; the ten biggest clones make up 1.3% to 1.5%.

Material for sequencing was central memory CD4+ T cells from blood. The receptor's source is a woman in her twenties or thirties in good health. This chain joins TRBV5-4 and TRBJ2-5; 7 bases agree with TRBD2. CDR3 in amino acids: CASSVDEAGRAQYF. The CDR3 DNA reads as TGTGCCAGCAGCGTCGATGAAGCGGGAAGAGCCCAGTACTTC.